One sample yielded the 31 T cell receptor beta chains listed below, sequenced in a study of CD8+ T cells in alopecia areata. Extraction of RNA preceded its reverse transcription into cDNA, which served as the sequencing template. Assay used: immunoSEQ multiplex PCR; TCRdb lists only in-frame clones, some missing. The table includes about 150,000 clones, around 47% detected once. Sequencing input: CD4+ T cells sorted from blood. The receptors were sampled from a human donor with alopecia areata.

Here the CDR3 DNA reads TGTGCCAGCAGCCACTCATCCAGGGCCCCTTACAATGAGCAGTTCTTC. This codes for CASSHSSRAPYNEQFF. The chain couples TRBV5-6 to TRBJ2-1, with D maybe TRBD1 (5 bases). V lost 4 bases and J 4 bases, leaving 18 bases between the germline ends. Germline V gene data show CDR1 as SGHDT and CDR2 as YYEEEE. CDR3 length: 16 amino acids.

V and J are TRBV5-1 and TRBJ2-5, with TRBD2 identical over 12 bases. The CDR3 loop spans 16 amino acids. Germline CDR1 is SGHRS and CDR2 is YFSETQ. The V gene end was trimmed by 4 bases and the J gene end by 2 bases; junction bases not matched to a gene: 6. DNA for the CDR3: TGCGCCAGCAGCCGTCAACTAGCGGGAGGACAAGAGACCCAGTACTTC. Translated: CASSRQLAGGQETQYF.

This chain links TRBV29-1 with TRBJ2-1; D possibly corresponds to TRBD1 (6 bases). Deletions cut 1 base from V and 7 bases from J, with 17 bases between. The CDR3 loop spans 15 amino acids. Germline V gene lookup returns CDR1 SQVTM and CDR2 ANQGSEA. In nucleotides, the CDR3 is TGCAGCGTTGAAGTTAGGCTAGAGGGGGAGAATGAGCAGTTCTTC. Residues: CSVEVRLEGENEQFF.

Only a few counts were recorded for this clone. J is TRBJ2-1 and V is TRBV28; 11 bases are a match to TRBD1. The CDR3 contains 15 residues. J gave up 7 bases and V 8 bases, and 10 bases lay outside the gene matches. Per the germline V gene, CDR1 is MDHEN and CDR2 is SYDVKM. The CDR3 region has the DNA TGTGCCAGCTTAAATCTGGGACAGGGGGATAATGAGCAGTTCTTC. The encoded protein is CASLNLGQGDNEQFF.

CDR3 in DNA: TGTGCCTGGAGTGCAGGGGGACAAGAGACCCAGTACTTC. Its protein product is CAWSAGGQETQYF. The chain couples TRBV30 to TRBJ2-5, with TRBD1 matching 7 bases. V shed 1 base and J 2 bases; nucleotides not matched to a gene: 1. Germline CDR1 and CDR2: GTSNPN and SVGIG (reference sequence). The CDR3 runs to 13 residues.

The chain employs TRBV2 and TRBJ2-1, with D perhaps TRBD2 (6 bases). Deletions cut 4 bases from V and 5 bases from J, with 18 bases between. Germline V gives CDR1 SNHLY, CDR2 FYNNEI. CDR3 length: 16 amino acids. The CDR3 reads CASSVGGRVGDNEQFF. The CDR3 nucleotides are TGTGCCAGCAGTGTCGGGGGTAGAGTCGGCGACAATGAGCAGTTCTTC.

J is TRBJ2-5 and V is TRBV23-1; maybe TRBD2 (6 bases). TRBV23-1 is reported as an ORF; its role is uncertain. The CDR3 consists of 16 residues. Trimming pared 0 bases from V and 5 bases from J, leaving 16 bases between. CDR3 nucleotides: TGCGCCAGCAGTCAATCGAGGGATGGAGGGCATGAGACCCAGTACTTC. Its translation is CASSQSRDGGHETQYF.

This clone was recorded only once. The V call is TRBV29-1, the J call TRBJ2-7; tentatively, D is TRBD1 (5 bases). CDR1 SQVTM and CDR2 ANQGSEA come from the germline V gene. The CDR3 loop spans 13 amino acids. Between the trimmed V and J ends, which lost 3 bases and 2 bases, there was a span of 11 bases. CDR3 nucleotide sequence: TGCAGCGTTGAGCTGGACACCACCTACGAGCAGTACTTC. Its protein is CSVELDTTYEQYF.

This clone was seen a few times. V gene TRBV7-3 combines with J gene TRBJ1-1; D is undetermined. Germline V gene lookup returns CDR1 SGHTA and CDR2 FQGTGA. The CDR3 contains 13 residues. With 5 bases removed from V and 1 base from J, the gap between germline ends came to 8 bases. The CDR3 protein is CASSLHRNTEAFF. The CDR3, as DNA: TGTGCCAGCAGCCTCCACAGGAACACTGAAGCTTTCTTT. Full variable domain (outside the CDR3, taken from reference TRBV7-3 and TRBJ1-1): GAGVSQTPSNKVTEKGKYVELRCDPISGHTALYWYRQSLGQGPEFLIYFQGTGAADDSGLPNDRFFAVRPEGSVSTLKIQRTERGDSAVYLCASSLHRNTEAFFGQGTRLTVV.

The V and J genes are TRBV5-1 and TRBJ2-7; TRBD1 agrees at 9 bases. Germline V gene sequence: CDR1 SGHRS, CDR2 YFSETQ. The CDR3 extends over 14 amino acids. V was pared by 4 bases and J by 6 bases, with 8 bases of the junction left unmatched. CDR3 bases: TGCGCCAGCAGCATCGGACAGGGGACTACCGAGCAGTACTTC. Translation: CASSIGQGTTEQYF.

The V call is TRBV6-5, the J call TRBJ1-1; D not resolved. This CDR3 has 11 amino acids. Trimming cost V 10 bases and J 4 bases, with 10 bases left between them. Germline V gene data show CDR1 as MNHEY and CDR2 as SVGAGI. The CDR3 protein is CATSGSTEAFF. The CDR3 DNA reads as TGTGCCACCTCAGGAAGCACTGAAGCTTTCTTT.

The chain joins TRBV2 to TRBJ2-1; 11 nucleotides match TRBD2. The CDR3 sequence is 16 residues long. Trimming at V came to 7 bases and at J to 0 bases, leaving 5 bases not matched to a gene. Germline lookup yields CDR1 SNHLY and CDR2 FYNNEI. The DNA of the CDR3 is TGTGCCAGCAAAGGGACTAGCGGTAGCTCCTACAATGAGCAGTTCTTC. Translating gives CASKGTSGSSYNEQFF.

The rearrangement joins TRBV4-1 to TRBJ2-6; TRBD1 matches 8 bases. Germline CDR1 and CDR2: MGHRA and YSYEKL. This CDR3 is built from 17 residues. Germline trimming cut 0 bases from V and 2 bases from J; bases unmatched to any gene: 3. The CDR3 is CASSQDQQGAGANVLTF. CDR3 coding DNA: TGCGCCAGCAGCCAAGATCAACAGGGGGCTGGGGCCAACGTCCTGACTTTC.

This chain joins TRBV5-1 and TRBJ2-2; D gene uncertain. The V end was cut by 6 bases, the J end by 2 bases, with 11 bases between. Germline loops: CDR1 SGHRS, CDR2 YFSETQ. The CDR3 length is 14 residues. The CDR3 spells CASKLEPNTGELFF. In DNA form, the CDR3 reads TGCGCCAGCAAATTGGAGCCTAACACCGGGGAGCTGTTTTTT. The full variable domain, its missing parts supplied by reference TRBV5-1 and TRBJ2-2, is KAGVTQTPRYLIKTRGQQVTLSCSPISGHRSVSWYQQTPGQGLQFLFEYFSETQRNKGNFPGRFSGRQFSNSRSEMNVSTLELGDSALYLCASKLEPNTGELFFGEGSRLTVL.

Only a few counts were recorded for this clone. The CDR3 region is CSARLVDEQYF. The CDR3 DNA is TGCAGTGCTAGACTAGTTGACGAGCAGTACTTC. The chain uses TRBV20-1 and TRBJ2-7, with D unresolved. V gave up 2 bases and J gave up 5 bases, with 7 bases separating them. The CDR3 spans 11 residues. Per the germline V gene, CDR1 is DFQATT and CDR2 is SNEGSKA (reference sequence).

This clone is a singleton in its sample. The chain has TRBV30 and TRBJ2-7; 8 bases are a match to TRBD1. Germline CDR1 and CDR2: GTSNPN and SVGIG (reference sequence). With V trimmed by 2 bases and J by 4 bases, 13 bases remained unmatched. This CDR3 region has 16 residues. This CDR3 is CAWSTPYGQGRYEQYF. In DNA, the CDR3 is TGTGCCTGGAGTACCCCATACGGACAGGGAAGGTACGAGCAGTACTTC. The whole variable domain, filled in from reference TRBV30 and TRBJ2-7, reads SQTIHQWPATLVQPVGSPLSLECTVEGTSNPNLYWYRQAAGRGLQLLFYSVGIGQISSEVPQNLSASRPQDRQFILSSKKLLLSDSGFYLCAWSTPYGQGRYEQYFGPGTRLTVT.

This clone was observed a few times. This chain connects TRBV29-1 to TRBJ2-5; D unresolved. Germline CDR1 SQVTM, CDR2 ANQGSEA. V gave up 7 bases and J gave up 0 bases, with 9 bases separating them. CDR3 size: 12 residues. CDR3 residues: CSAIGYQETQYF. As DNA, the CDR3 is TGCAGCGCGATCGGGTACCAAGAGACCCAGTACTTC.

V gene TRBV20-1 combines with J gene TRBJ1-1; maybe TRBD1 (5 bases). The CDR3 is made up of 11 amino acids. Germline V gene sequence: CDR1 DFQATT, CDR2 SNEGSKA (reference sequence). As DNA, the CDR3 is TGCAGAGGGTACGGGACGGCTGGCGCTTTCTTT. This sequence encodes CRGYGTAGAFF.

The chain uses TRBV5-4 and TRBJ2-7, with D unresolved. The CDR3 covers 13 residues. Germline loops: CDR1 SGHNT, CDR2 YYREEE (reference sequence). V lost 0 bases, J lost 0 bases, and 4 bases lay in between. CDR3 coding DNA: TGTGCCAGCAGCTTGGGGAGCTCCTACGAGCAGTACTTC. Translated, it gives CASSLGSSYEQYF.

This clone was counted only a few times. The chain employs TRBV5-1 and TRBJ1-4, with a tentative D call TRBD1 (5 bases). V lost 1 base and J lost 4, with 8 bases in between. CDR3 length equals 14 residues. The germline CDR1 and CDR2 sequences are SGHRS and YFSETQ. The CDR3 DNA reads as TGCGCCAGCAGCTTGAGGGACCTTAATGAAAAACTGTTTTTT. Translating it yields CASSLRDLNEKLFF.

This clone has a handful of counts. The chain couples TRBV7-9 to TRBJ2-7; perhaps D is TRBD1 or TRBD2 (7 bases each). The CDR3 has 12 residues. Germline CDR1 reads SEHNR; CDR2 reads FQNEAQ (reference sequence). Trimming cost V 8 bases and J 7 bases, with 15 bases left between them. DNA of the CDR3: TGTGCCAGCCTCCGGCAGGGGGGGGAGCAGTACTTC. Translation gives CASLRQGGEQYF.

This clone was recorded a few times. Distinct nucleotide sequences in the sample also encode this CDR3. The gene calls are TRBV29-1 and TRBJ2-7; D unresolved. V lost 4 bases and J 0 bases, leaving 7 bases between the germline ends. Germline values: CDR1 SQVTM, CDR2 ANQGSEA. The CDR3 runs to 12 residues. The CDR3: CSVVTASYEQYF. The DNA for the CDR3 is TGCAGCGTTGTAACGGCCTCCTACGAGCAGTACTTC.

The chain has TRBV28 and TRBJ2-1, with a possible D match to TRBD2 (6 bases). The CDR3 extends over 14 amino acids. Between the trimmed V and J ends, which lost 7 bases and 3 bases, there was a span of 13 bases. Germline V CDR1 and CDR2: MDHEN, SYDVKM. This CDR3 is CASIAGRNYNEQFF. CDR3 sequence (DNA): TGTGCCAGCATCGCGGGGAGGAACTACAATGAGCAGTTCTTC.

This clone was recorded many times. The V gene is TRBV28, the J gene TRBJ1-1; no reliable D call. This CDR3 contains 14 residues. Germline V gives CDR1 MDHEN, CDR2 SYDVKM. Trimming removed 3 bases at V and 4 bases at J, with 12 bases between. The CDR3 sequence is CASSFGRPTTEAFF. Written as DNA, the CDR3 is TGTGCCAGCAGTTTTGGTCGGCCAACCACTGAAGCTTTCTTT.

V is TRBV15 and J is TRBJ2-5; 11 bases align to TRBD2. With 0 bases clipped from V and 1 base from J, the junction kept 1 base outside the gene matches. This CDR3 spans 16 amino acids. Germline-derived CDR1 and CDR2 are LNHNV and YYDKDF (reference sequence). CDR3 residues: CATSRDLAGGQETQYF. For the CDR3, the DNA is TGTGCCACCAGCAGAGACCTAGCGGGAGGCCAAGAGACCCAGTACTTC. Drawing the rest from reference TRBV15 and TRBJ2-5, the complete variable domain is DAMVIQNPRYQVTQFGKPVTLSCSQTLNHNVMYWYQQKSSQAPKLLFHYYDKDFNNEADTPDNFQSRRPNTSFCFLDIRSPGLGDTAMYLCATSRDLAGGQETQYFGPGTRLLVL.

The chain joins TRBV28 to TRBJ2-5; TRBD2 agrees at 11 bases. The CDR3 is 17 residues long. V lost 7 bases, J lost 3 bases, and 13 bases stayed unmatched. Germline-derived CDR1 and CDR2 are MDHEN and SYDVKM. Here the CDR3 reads CASTRGTSGTSKETQYF. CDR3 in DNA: TGTGCCAGCACCCGAGGGACTAGCGGAACGTCAAAAGAGACCCAGTACTTC.

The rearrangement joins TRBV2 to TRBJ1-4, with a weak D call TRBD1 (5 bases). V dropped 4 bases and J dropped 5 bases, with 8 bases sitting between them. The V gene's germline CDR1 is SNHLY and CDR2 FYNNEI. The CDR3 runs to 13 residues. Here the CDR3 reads CASSGGRNEKLFF. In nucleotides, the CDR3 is TGTGCCAGCAGTGGGGGGAGAAATGAAAAACTGTTTTTT. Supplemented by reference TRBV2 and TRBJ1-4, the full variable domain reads EPEVTQTPSHQVTQMGQEVILRCVPISNHLYFYWYRQILGQKVEFLVSFYNNEISEKSEIFDDQFSVERPDGSNFTLKIRSTKLEDSAMYFCASSGGRNEKLFFGSGTQLSVL.

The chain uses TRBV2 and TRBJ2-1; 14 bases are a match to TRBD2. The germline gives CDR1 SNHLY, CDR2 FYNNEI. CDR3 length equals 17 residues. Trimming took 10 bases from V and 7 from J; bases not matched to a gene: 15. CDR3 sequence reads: CATKTSGRAGWRNEQFF. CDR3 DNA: TGTGCCACCAAGACTAGCGGGAGGGCCGGCTGGAGGAATGAGCAGTTCTTC.

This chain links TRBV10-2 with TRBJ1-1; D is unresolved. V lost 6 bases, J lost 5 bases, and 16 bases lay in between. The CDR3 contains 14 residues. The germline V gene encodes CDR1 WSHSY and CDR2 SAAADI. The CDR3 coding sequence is TGCGCCAGCAGGGACGCTGATCGGGTTACTGAAGCTTTCTTT. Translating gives CASRDADRVTEAFF.

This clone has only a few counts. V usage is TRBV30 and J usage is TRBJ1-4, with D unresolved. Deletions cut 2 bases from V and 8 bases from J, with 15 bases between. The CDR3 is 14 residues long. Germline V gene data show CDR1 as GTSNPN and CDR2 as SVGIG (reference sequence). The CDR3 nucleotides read TGTGCCTGGAGTCCACTCGGGAAGGGCGAAAAACTGTTTTTT. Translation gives CAWSPLGKGEKLFF. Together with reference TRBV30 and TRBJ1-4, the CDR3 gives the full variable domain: SQTIHQWPATLVQPVGSPLSLECTVEGTSNPNLYWYRQAAGRGLQLLFYSVGIGQISSEVPQNLSASRPQDRQFILSSKKLLLSDSGFYLCAWSPLGKGEKLFFGSGTQLSVL.

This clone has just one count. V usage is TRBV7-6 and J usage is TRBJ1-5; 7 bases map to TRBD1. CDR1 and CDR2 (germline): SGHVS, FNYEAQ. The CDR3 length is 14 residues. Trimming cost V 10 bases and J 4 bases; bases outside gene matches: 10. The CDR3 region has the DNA TGTGCCAACGATCACAGGGGCGATAATCAGCCCCAGCATTTT. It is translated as CANDHRGDNQPQHF.